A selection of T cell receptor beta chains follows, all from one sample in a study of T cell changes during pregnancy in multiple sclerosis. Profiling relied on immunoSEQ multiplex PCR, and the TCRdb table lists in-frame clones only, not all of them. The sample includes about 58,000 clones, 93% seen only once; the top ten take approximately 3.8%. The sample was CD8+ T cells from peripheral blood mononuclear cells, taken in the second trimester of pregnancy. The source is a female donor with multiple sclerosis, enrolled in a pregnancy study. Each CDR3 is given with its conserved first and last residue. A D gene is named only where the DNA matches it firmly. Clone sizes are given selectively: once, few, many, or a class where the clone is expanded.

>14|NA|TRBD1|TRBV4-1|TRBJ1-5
TGCGCCAGCAGCGCACAGGGGGCCCTTTGGCCCCAGCATTTT
CASSAQGALWPQHF
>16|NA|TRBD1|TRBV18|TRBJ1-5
TGTGCCAGCTCACGACCGGGACAGATCAGCAGGGAGCCCCAGCATTTT
CASSRPGQISREPQHF
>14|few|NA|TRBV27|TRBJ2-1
TGTGCCAGCAGGGTAATAGGGGGATACAATGAGCAGTTCTTC
CASRVIGGYNEQFF
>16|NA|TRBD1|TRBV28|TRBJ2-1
TGTGCCAGCAGGGGGATGAAGACAGGGGTGGACAATGAGCAGTTCTTC
CASRGMKTGVDNEQFF
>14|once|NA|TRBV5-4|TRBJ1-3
TGTGCCTCCCGTCAGGGATCCTCTGGAAACACCATATATTTT
CASRQGSSGNTIYF
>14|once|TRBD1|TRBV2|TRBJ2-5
TGTGCCAGCACCGGACAGGGCCTACAAGAGACCCAGTACTTC
CASTGQGLQETQYF
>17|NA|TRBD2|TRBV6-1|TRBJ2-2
TGTGCCAGCAGTGATGCCAGAGAGACTAGCGGGAATGGGGAGCTGTTTTTT
CASSDARETSGNGELFF
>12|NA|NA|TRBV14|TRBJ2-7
TGTGCCAGCAGCCATAACACCTACGAGCAGTACTTC
CASSHNTYEQYF
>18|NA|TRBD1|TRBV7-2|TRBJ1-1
TGTGCCAGCAGCCCGGGGACAGGGGGTTACCGCTCGAACGCTGAAGCTTTCTTT
CASSPGTGGYRSNAEAFF
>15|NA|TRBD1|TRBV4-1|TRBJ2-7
TGCGCCAGCAGCCAAGCAACAGGGGGTTTGATCGAGCAGTACTTC
CASSQATGGLIEQYF
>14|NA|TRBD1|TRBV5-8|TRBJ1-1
TGTGCCAGCAGCCCACAGGGGCCGAACACTGAAGCTTTCTTT
CASSPQGPNTEAFF
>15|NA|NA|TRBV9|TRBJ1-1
TGTGCCAGCAGCGTAGCGGGCAGGGGACGGACTGAAGCTTTCTTT
CASSVAGRGRTEAFF
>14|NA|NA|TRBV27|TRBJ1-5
TGTGCCAGCAAGTCCGGGACTGGGATGCAGCCCCAGCATTTT
CASKSGTGMQPQHF
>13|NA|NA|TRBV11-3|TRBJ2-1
TGTGCCAGCAGCTTAGAGCGGGAAGGTGAGCAGTTCTTC
CASSLEREGEQFF
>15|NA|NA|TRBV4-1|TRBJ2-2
TGCGCCAGCAGCCAAGGACTAGTTATGGCCGGGGAGCTGTTTTTT
CASSQGLVMAGELFF
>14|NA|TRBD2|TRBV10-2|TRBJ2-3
TGCGCCAGCAGTGAGGCGGGGGGCACAGATACGCAGTATTTT
CASSEAGGTDTQYF
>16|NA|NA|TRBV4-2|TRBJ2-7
TGTGCCAGCAGCCAAGAGAACTGGCAGGGAGGCTACGAGCAGTACTTC
CASSQENWQGGYEQYF
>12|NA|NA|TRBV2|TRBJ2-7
TGTGCCAGCAAGGGGTCAGTATACGAGCAGTACTTC
CASKGSVYEQYF
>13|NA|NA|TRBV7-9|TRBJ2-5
TGTGCCAGCAGCTTGGATGCCGGGGTTGGCCAGTACTTC
CASSLDAGVGQYF
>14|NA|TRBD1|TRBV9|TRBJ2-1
TGTGCCAGCAGCCCATCCGAGGGGGCGCTTGAGCAGTTCTTC
CASSPSEGALEQFF
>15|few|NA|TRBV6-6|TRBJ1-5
TGTGCCAGCAGTCCTGCCAGTGGAGGGTGGCAGCCCCAGCATTTT
CASSPASGGWQPQHF
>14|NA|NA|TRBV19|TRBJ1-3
TGTGCCAGTAGTCTAGCACAGAGGGAAGACACCATATATTTT
CASSLAQREDTIYF
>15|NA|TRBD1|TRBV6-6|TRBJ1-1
TGTGCCAGCAGCGGAGGGACAGGGGGTCGGACTGAAGCTTTCTTT
CASSGGTGGRTEAFF
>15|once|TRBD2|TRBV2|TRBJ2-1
TGTGCCAGCAGTGGGACTAGCGGTAGGGGGAATGAGCAGTTCTTC
CASSGTSGRGNEQFF
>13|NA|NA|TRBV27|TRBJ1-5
TGTGCCAGCGGCAGGGATAGCAATCAGCCCCAGCATTTT
CASGRDSNQPQHF
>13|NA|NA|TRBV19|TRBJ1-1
TGTGCCAGTAGGTACGGGTTGAACACTGAAGCTTTCTTT
CASRYGLNTEAFF
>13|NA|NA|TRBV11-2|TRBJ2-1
TGTGCCAGTGATCAGTTTTCCGGGAGAATGCAGTTCTTC
CASDQFSGRMQFF
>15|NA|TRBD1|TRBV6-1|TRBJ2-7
TGTGCCAGCACTTGGGACAGCCTGAGCTCCTACGAGCAGTACTTC
CASTWDSLSSYEQYF
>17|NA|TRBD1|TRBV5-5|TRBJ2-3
TGTGCCAGCAGCCCGGGAACCGGGACAGCGTTCACAGATACGCAGTATTTT
CASSPGTGTAFTDTQYF
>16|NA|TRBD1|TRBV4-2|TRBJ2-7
TGTGCCAGCAGCCAGGGGGGACAGGGGTTGTCTCACGAGCAGTACTTC
CASSQGGQGLSHEQYF
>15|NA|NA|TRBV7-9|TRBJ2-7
TGTGCCAGCAGCTCTTCAGCGGATCCACCTCTCGAGCAGTACTTC
CASSSSADPPLEQYF
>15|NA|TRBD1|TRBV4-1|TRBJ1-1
TGCGCCAGCAGCCATGTACAGGGGGCGGGCACTGAAGCTTTCTTT
CASSHVQGAGTEAFF
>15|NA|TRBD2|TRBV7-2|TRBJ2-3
TGTGCCAGCAGCCCGACTAGCGGGGGGCCGGATACGCAGTATTTT
CASSPTSGGPDTQYF
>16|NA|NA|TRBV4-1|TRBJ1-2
TGCGCCAGCAGCCAAGAAACGACAGGAGCTAACTATGGCTACACCTTC
CASSQETTGANYGYTF
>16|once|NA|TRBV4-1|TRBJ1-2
TGCGCCAGCAGCCAAGGAGGGTCTCCCGCGGGCTATGGCTACACCTTC
CASSQGGSPAGYGYTF
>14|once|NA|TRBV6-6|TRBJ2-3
TGTGCCAGCAGTTATGGAGGGGGCACAGATACGCAGTATTTT
CASSYGGGTDTQYF
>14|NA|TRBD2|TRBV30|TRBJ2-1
TGTGCCTGGAGTGGAGGGACTAGCGGGAATGAGCAGTTCTTC
CAWSGGTSGNEQFF
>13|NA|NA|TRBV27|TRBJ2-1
TGTGCCACCCAGCAGTCGGTAGCTTTTGAGCAGTTCTTC
CATQQSVAFEQFF
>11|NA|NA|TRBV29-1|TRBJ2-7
TGCAGCGTTGGGCTCAACTACGAGCAGTACTTC
CSVGLNYEQYF